This TCR beta chain was sequenced for a study of blood T cell repertoires in COVID-19. This table comes from immunoSEQ multiplex PCR, and its TCRdb copy is limited to in-frame clones, with some not included. The table includes approximately 100,000 clones, approximately 85% detected once. Per germline, CDR1 SNHLY and CDR2 FYNNEI. The CDR3 runs 12 residues. The V segment lost 9 bases and the J segment 8 bases; nucleotides outside the gene matches: 6. The receptor was isolated from a human donor in a cohort sampled during active COVID-19. The chain employs TRBV2 and TRBJ1-2, with 10 positions matching TRBD1. The sequenced sample was peripheral blood. The CDR3 nucleotides are TGTGCCAGTGGACAGGGGGTGGAGGGCTACACCTTC. The encoded protein is CASGQGVEGYTF.